This TCR beta chain originates from a study of OX40 agonist ivuxolimab in advanced cancers. On the study more broadly: Patients treated during dose escalation were battling hepatocellular carcinoma, melanoma, renal cell or head and neck cancer. Two patients with cutaneous melanoma and one with hepatocellular carcinoma, three in total, showed partial responses.

As concerns this clone: No antigen is known for it.

Germline CDR1 and CDR2: MDHEN and SYDVKM. There are 14 residues in the CDR3. The J segment lost 5 bases and the V segment lost 1 base, leaving 1 base of the junction unmatched. The protocol was immunoSEQ multiplex PCR, while the TCRdb copy is restricted to in-frame clones and leaves out a portion. This table holds 55,000 to 75,000 clones, 87% found once. The study, taken as a whole, reports: Partial responders treated at 0.1-3.0 mg/kg exhibited clonal expansion among the lowest measured. CD4+ and CD8+ blood T cells expanded clonally by week 6 at 0.1 to 3.0 mg/kg.

J is TRBJ1-4 and V is TRBV28; 7 positions match TRBD1. This clonotype was sampled from an adult with an advanced solid tumor such as melanoma, head and neck, liver or kidney cancer. The sequenced sample was CD4+ or CD8+ T cells sorted from blood, obtained in a trial of the OX40 agonist ivuxolimab. CDR3 bases: TGTGCCAGCAGTTTATCGGGACAGAATGAAAAACTGTTTTTT. The encoded protein is CASSLSGQNEKLFF.